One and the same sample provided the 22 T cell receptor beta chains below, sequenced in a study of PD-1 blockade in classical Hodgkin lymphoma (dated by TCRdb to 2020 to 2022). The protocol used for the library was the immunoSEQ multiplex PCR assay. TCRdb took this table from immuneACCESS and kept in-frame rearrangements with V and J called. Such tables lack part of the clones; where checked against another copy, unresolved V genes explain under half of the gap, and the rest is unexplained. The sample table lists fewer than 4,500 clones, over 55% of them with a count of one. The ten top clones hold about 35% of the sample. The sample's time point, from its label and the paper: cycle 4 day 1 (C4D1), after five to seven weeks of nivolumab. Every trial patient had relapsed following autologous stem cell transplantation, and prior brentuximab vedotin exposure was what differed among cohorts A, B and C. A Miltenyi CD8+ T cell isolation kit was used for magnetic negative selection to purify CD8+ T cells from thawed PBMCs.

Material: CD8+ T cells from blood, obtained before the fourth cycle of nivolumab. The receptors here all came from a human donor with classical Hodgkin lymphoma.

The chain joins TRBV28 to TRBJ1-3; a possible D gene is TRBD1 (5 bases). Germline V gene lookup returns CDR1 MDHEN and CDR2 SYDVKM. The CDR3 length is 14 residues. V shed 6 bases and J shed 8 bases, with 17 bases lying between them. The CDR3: CASSPGASQYTIYF. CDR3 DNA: TGTGCCAGCAGCCCCGGGGCCAGTCAGTACACCATATATTTT.

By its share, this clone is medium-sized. CDR3: CASSLGGSLVTPYEQYF. DNA of the CDR3: TGTGCCAGCAGCTTAGGGGGTTCCCTTGTAACCCCCTACGAGCAGTACTTC. The chain couples TRBV7-8 to TRBJ2-7; no reliable D call. The V end lost 1 base, the J end lost 2 bases, and 18 bases lay between the germline ends. CDR3 length equals 17 residues. Per the germline V gene, CDR1 is SGHVS and CDR2 is FQNEAQ.

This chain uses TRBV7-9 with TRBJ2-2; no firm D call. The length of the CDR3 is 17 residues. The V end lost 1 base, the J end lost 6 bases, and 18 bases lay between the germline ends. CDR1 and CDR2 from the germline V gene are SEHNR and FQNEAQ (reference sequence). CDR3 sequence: CASSLDGAWAVSGELFF. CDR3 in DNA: TGTGCCAGCAGCTTAGATGGAGCATGGGCTGTGTCCGGGGAGCTGTTTTTT.

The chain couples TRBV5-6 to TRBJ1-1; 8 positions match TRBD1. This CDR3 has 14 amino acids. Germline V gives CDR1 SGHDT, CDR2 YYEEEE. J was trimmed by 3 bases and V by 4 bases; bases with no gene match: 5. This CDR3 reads CASSLGQGYTEAFF. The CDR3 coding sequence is TGTGCCAGCAGCCTCGGACAGGGATACACTGAAGCTTTCTTT.

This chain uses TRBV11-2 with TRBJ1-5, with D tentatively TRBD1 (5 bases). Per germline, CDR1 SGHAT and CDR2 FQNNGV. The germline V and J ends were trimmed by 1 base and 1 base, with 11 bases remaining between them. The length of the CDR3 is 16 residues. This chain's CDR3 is CASSLAGTHSNQPQHF. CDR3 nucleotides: TGTGCCAGCAGCTTAGCCGGGACGCACAGCAATCAGCCCCAGCATTTT.

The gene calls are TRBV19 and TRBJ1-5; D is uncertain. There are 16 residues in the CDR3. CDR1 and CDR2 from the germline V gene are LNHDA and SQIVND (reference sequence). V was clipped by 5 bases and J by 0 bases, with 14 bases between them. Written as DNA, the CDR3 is TGTGCCAGTAGTTGGACTGCGACCCATAGCAATCAGCCCCAGCATTTT. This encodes CASSWTATHSNQPQHF.

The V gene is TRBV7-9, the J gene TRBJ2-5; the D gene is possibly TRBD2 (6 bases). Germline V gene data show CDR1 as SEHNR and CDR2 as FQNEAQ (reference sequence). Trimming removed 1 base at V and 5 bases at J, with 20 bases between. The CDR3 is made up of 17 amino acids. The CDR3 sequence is CASSLVRDSLWVETQYF. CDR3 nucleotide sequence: TGTGCCAGCAGCTTAGTTCGGGACTCACTATGGGTGGAGACCCAGTACTTC.

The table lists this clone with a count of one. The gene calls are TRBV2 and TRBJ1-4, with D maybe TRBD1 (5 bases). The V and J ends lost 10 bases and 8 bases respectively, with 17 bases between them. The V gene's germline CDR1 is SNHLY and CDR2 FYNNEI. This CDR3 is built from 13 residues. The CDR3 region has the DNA TGTGCCACCCGGGGGGGGAGTGGCGAAAAACTGTTTTTT. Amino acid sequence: CATRGGSGEKLFF.

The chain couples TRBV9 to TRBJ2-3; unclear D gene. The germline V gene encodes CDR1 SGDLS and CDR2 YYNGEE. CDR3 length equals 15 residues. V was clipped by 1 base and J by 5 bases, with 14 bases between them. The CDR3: CASSVLVWLGDTQYF. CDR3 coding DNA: TGTGCCAGCAGCGTACTAGTCTGGTTAGGAGATACGCAGTATTTT.

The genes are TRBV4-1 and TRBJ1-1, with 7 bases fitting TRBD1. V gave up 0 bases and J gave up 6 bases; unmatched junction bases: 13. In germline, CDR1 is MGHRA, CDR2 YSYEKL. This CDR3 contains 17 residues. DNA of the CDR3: TGCGCCAGCAGCCAAGACCCGGGGCAGGGGGTCGGGTCTGAAGCTTTCTTT. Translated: CASSQDPGQGVGSEAFF.

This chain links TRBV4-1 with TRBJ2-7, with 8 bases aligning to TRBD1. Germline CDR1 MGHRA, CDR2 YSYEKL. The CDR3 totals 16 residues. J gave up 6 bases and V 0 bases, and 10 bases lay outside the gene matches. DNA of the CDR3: TGCGCCAGCAGCCAAGATCCCGGACAGGGTATTACCGAGCAGTACTTC. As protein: CASSQDPGQGITEQYF.

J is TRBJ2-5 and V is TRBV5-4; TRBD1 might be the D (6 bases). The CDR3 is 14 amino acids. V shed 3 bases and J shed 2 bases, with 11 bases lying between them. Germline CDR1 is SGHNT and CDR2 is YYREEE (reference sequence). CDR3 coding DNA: TGTGCCAGCAGCTCCGACAGGTCTCAAGAGACCCAGTACTTC. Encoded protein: CASSSDRSQETQYF.

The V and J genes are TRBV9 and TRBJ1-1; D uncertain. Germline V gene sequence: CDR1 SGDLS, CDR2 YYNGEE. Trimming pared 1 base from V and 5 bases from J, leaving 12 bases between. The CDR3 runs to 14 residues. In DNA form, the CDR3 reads TGTGCCAGCAGCGTAATGGGAGGGAATACTGAAGCTTTCTTT. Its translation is CASSVMGGNTEAFF. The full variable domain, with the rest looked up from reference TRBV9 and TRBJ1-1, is DSGVTQTPKHLITATGQRVTLRCSPRSGDLSVYWYQQSLDQGLQFLIQYYNGEERAKGNILERFSAQQFPDLHSELNLSSLELGDSALYFCASSVMGGNTEAFFGQGTRLTVV.

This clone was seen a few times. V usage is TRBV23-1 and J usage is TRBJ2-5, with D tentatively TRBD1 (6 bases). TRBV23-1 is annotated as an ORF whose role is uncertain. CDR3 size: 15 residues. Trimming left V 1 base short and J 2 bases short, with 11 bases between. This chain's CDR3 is CASSQFCGQQETQYF. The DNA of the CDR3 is TGCGCCAGCAGTCAATTTTGTGGACAGCAAGAGACCCAGTACTTC.

In DNA, the CDR3 is TGTGCCAGCAGCCCGCCCCGACTAGCGGAGCATTACGAGCAGTACTTC. Translating gives CASSPPRLAEHYEQYF. V and J are TRBV11-2 and TRBJ2-5; 9 nucleotides align to TRBD2. Matching the DNA end better, TRBJ2-7 makes the J call doubtful. The CDR3 length is 16 residues. Germline loops: CDR1 SGHAT, CDR2 FQNNGV.

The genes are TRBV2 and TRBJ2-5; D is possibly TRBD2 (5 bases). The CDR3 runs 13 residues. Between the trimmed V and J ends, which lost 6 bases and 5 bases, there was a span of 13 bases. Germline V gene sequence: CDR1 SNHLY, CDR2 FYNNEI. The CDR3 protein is CASRVEGRETQYF. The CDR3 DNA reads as TGTGCCAGCAGGGTTGAGGGTCGGGAGACCCAGTACTTC.

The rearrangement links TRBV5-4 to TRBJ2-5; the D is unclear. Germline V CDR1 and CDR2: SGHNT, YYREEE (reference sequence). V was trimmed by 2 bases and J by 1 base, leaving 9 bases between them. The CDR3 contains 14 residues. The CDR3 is CASSLDTLQETQYF. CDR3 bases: TGTGCCAGCAGCTTAGACACGCTCCAAGAGACCCAGTACTTC.

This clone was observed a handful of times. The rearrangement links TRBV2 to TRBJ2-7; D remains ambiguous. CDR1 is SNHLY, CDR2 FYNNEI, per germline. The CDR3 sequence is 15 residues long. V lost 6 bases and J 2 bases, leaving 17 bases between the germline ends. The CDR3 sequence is CASRNLWGRPYEQYF. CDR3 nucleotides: TGTGCCAGCAGGAACCTTTGGGGTAGGCCCTACGAGCAGTACTTC. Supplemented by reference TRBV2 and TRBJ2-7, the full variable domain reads EPEVTQTPSHQVTQMGQEVILRCVPISNHLYFYWYRQILGQKVEFLVSFYNNEISEKSEIFDDQFSVERPDGSNFTLKIRSTKLEDSAMYFCASRNLWGRPYEQYFGPGTRLTVT.

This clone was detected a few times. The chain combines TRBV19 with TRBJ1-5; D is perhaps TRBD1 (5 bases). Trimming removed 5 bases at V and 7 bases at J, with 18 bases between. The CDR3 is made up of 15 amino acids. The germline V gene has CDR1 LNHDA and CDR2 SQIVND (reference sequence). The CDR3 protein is CASSEFSGRGQPQHF. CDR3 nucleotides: TGTGCCAGTAGTGAGTTTTCAGGGCGCGGACAGCCCCAGCATTTT.

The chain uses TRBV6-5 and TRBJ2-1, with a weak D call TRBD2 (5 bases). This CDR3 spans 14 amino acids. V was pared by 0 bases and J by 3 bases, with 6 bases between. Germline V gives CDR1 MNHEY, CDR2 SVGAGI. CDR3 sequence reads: CASSYSRDYNEQFF. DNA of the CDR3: TGTGCCAGCAGTTACTCCCGGGACTACAATGAGCAGTTCTTC.

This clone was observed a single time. The CDR3 region is CASGIGTINEQFF. Written as DNA, the CDR3 is TGTGCTAGTGGTATCGGGACTATCAATGAGCAGTTCTTC. The J gene is TRBJ2-1, the V gene TRBV12-5; 7 positions agree with TRBD2. Germline CDR1 LGHNT, CDR2 FRNRAP. The CDR3 contains 13 residues. Germline trimming cut 5 bases from V and 6 bases from J; bases unmatched to any gene: 4.

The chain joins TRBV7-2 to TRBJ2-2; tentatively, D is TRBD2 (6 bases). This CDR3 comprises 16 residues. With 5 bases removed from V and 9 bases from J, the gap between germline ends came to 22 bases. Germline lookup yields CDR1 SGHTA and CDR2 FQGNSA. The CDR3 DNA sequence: TGTGCCAGCAGCGATCAGAACCCGGGACTCCGAAGGGAGCTGTTTTTT. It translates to CASSDQNPGLRRELFF.